This T cell receptor beta chain was obtained from a study of read filtering for tumor transcriptome and immune sequencing. Study-level background: The cohort had about 16 men and over twelve women aged roughly 45 to 90, mean about 72 years. Transcriptome libraries were built from DNase-treated RNA.

The length of the CDR3 is 18 residues. The germline V gene encodes CDR1 DFQATT and CDR2 SNEGSKA (reference sequence). Germline trimming cut 0 bases from V and 0 bases from J; bases unmatched to any gene: 10. At the time of active disease, bone marrow was collected from every patient. This clonotype occurred a few times. The library was built from roughly 400 ng RNA with molecular barcoded adaptors for alpha/delta and beta/gamma chains. TCRdb used MiXCR to reprocess the reads, holding one entry per CDR3 protein. The sample comprises approximately 40,000 distinct CDR3 sequences, roughly 15% of which are singletons, and 25% to 30% rests with the top ten.

This sequence joins TRBV20-1 and TRBJ2-1; 8 nucleotides agree with TRBD1. The sequence came from a donor at least 40 years old with multiple myeloma. The specimen was a population of CD138-negative cells sorted from bone marrow. The CDR3 here is CSARDTPGTGRSYNEQFF. The CDR3 DNA sequence: TGCAGTGCTAGAGATACCCCCGGGACAGGTCGCTCCTACAATGAGCAGTTCTTC.